This T cell receptor beta chain came from a study of T cell responses to AZD1222 COVID-19 vaccine. Germline loops: CDR1 SGHNT, CDR2 YYREEE (reference sequence). The CDR3 covers 12 residues. The V and J ends lost 0 bases and 4 bases respectively, with 2 bases between them. Some second doses came at about 4 weeks and others at about 12 weeks; these were pooled. General study points: Nearly half of spike-specific TCRs reportedly target variant regions that are unmutated in the B.1.351 and B.1.1.7 variants. Across spike, vaccine-associated CD4 TCRs were found, dominant at 160-218 and 743-854.

TCRdb keeps only in-frame clones here, not all; method: immunoSEQ multiplex PCR. The sample has approximately 140,000 clones, around 94% seen once. As regards this clone: What it recognizes is unknown.

The sample consisted of peripheral blood, taken 28 days after the second AZD1222 dose. This TCR derives from an adult who received the AZD1222 COVID-19 vaccine. The rearrangement links TRBV5-4 to TRBJ1-3, with no clear D. CDR3 DNA sequence: TGTGCCAGCAGCTTGGACGGAAACACCATATATTTT. This sequence encodes CASSLDGNTIYF.